A single sample is the source of the 23 T cell receptor beta chains below, sequenced in a study of graft-versus-host responses after intestinal transplantation. Assay: immunoSEQ multiplex PCR; the TCRdb copy retains only in-frame clones and omits some. This table holds around 90,000 clones, about 93% found once. These TCRs are of unknown antigen specificity. This sample comprised unstimulated CD8+ T cells sorted from spleen or lymph node cells, obtained before transplant. These receptors came from a human donor who was the organ donor for an intestinal transplant.

This chain uses TRBV4-2 with TRBJ1-5; D not resolved. Germline CDR1 is LGHNA and CDR2 is YNFKEQ. V lost 3 bases and J 4 bases, leaving 10 bases between the germline ends. CDR3 size: 14 residues. In DNA, the CDR3 is TGTGCCAGCAGCCAGACATCACAGAATCAGCCCCAGCATTTT. The encoded protein is CASSQTSQNQPQHF.

This rearrangement joins TRBV21-1 to TRBJ2-1; the DNA was not compared with TRBD1, the D call given in the table. TRBV21-1 counts as a pseudogene. This CDR3 comprises 14 residues. The CDR3 DNA sequence: TGTGCCAGCAGCAGGAGGGACAGGGAAGGTGAGCAGTTCTTC. It yields the protein CASSRRDREGEQFF.

This clone was seen only once. This chain links TRBV6-5 with TRBJ2-3; perhaps TRBD2 as D (5 bases). V dropped 7 bases and J dropped 2 bases, with 10 bases sitting between them. The CDR3 runs to 13 residues. Germline V gene lookup returns CDR1 MNHEY and CDR2 SVGAGI. CDR3 loop: CASTEDFTDTQYF. The CDR3 region has the DNA TGTGCCAGCACGGAGGATTTCACAGATACGCAGTATTTT.

The V gene is TRBV30, the J gene TRBJ1-1, with TRBD1 matching 9 bases. CDR1 is GTSNPN and CDR2 is SVGIG in the germline V gene (reference sequence). The CDR3 covers 13 residues. V shed 1 base and J 4 bases; nucleotides not matched to a gene: 1. The CDR3 loop reads CAWSEQGATEAFF. The CDR3 nucleotides are TGTGCCTGGAGTGAACAGGGGGCCACTGAAGCTTTCTTT.

CDR3: CASSSNYRVEAFF. Here the CDR3 DNA reads TGTGCCAGCAGCTCAAACTACAGGGTCGAAGCTTTCTTT. V gene TRBV5-4 combines with J gene TRBJ1-1; possibly TRBD1 for D (6 bases). The germline gives CDR1 SGHNT, CDR2 YYREEE (reference sequence). The CDR3 contains 13 residues. Trimming removed 3 bases from V and 8 bases from J, with 14 bases in between.

The CDR3 spells CAKGRGDQETQYF. CDR3 DNA: TGTGCCAAGGGACGGGGGGACCAAGAGACCCAGTACTTC. J is TRBJ2-5 and V is TRBV2, with 7 bases fitting TRBD2. J lost 0 bases, V lost 10 bases, and 5 bases had no gene match. The V gene's germline CDR1 is SNHLY and CDR2 FYNNEI. The CDR3 spans 13 residues.

V usage is TRBV5-1 and J usage is TRBJ1-1; D is perhaps TRBD1 (5 bases). The CDR3 runs 18 residues. Trimming took 5 bases from V and 2 from J, leaving 25 bases between them. The germline gives CDR1 SGHRS, CDR2 YFSETQ. The CDR3 coding sequence is TGCGCCAGCAGTCTGAGATGCAAATGTCAGGGCACCAACACTGAAGCTTTCTTT. It specifies CASSLRCKCQGTNTEAFF.

V is TRBV6-1 and J is TRBJ2-7; 8 bases match TRBD1. There are 17 residues in the CDR3. Trimming at V came to 4 bases and at J to 3 bases, leaving 14 bases not matched to a gene. The germline V gene has CDR1 MNHNS and CDR2 SASEGT. CDR3 region: CASSARTGQFPYYEQYF. The CDR3 DNA is TGTGCCAGCAGTGCCCGGACAGGGCAATTTCCCTACTACGAGCAGTACTTC.

The J gene is TRBJ2-1, the V gene TRBV27; 11 nucleotides match TRBD2. The CDR3 is made up of 16 amino acids. The germline gives CDR1 MNHEY, CDR2 SMNVEV (reference sequence). V shed 1 base, J shed 7 bases, and the junction held 6 bases outside the gene matches. CDR3 sequence reads: CASSLLLAGEGNEQFF. The CDR3 DNA reads TGTGCCAGCAGTTTATTACTAGCGGGAGAGGGAAATGAGCAGTTCTTC.

V usage is TRBV7-9 and J usage is TRBJ2-2; D possibly corresponds to TRBD2 (5 bases). The germline V gene encodes CDR1 SEHNR and CDR2 FQNEAQ (reference sequence). Trimming left V 5 bases short and J 6 bases short, with 22 bases between. CDR3 size: 17 residues. Here the CDR3 reads CASSPPGGLAGPGELFF. The CDR3 DNA reads TGTGCCAGCAGCCCCCCCGGAGGACTGGCTGGACCCGGGGAGCTGTTTTTT. The variable domain in full, completed from reference TRBV7-9 and TRBJ2-2, reads DTGVSQNPRHKITKRGQNVTFRCDPISEHNRLYWYRQTLGQGPEFLTYFQNEAQLEKSRLLSDRFSAERPKGSFSTLEIQRTEQGDSAMYLCASSPPGGLAGPGELFFGEGSRLTVL.

In this sample, this clone turned up once. The chain links TRBV29-1 to TRBJ2-7; the match to TRBD1 covers 7 bases. Unmatched junction bases numbered 2, after V lost 6 bases and J lost 0 bases. The CDR3 is 12 amino acids. Looked up from germline, CDR1 is SQVTM and CDR2 is ANQGSEA. In nucleotides, the CDR3 is TGCAGCGTAGGACAGGACTCCTACGAGCAGTACTTC. This translates into CSVGQDSYEQYF.

The rearrangement joins TRBV9 to TRBJ2-3; TRBD2 agrees at 10 bases. Germline V gives CDR1 SGDLS, CDR2 YYNGEE. The CDR3 consists of 15 residues. Trimming took 2 bases from V and 2 from J; bases not matched to a gene: 2. The CDR3 bases are TGTGCCAGCAGCGTCCTAGCGGGGGTCACAGATACGCAGTATTTT. Its protein product is CASSVLAGVTDTQYF. Supplemented by reference TRBV9 and TRBJ2-3, the full variable domain reads DSGVTQTPKHLITATGQRVTLRCSPRSGDLSVYWYQQSLDQGLQFLIQYYNGEERAKGNILERFSAQQFPDLHSELNLSSLELGDSALYFCASSVLAGVTDTQYFGPGTRLTVL.

This chain uses TRBV7-2 with TRBJ2-5, with D perhaps TRBD2 (6 bases). Trimming left V 5 bases short and J 2 bases short, with 18 bases between. The CDR3 has 16 residues. CDR1 and CDR2 (germline): SGHTA, FQGNSA. The CDR3 loop is CASSPTPGTFQETQYF. CDR3 in DNA: TGTGCCAGCAGCCCCACCCCCGGGACTTTTCAAGAGACCCAGTACTTC.

V and J are TRBV27 and TRBJ2-3; TRBD1 agrees at 7 bases. J lost 4 bases, V lost 5 bases, and 15 bases had no gene match. The germline V gene has CDR1 MNHEY and CDR2 SMNVEV (reference sequence). This CDR3 has 17 amino acids. This CDR3 reads CASSNSGQEIFADTQYF. CDR3 nucleotide sequence: TGTGCCAGCAGTAATTCCGGACAGGAAATTTTTGCAGATACGCAGTATTTT.

The rearrangement links TRBV28 to TRBJ2-3; maybe TRBD1 (5 bases). V lost 5 bases, J lost 1 base, and 16 bases lay in between. Germline V gene lookup returns CDR1 MDHEN and CDR2 SYDVKM. The CDR3 has 16 amino acids. This chain's CDR3 is CASSQTQVSRTDTQYF. Here the CDR3 DNA reads TGTGCCAGCAGTCAAACACAGGTCTCGCGCACAGATACGCAGTATTTT.

This clone was recorded once. V usage is TRBV11-3 and J usage is TRBJ2-1, with D perhaps TRBD2 (5 bases). Trimming cost V 4 bases and J 2 bases, with 9 bases left between them. Per the germline V gene, CDR1 is SGHNT and CDR2 is YENEEA. The CDR3 contains 14 residues. CDR3 coding DNA: TGTGCCAGCAGCTGGAGCGGCCCCTACAATGAGCAGTTCTTC. This translates into CASSWSGPYNEQFF.

The rearrangement uses TRBV11-2 and TRBJ1-5; 10 nucleotides agree with TRBD1. This CDR3 is 15 amino acids long. The ends lost 5 bases at V and 6 bases at J; junction bases unmatched: 7. Germline V gives CDR1 SGHAT, CDR2 FQNNGV. The CDR3 loop is CASSAGTGVTQPQHF. Here the CDR3 DNA reads TGTGCCAGCAGCGCCGGGACAGGGGTGACTCAGCCCCAGCATTTT.

The CDR3, as DNA: TGTGCCAGCAGTTTATTCGAGGAAAGTGACATTCAGTACTTC. This gives the protein CASSLFEESDIQYF. The chain has TRBV28 and TRBJ2-4; D ambiguous. CDR3 length: 14 amino acids. Germline values: CDR1 MDHEN, CDR2 SYDVKM. With 1 base removed from V and 8 bases from J, the gap between germline ends came to 12 bases.

The chain links TRBV19 to TRBJ2-4, with D perhaps matching TRBD2 (6 bases). Per the germline V gene, CDR1 is LNHDA and CDR2 is SQIVND (reference sequence). This CDR3 has 13 amino acids. The germline V and J ends were trimmed by 3 bases and 6 bases, with 9 bases remaining between them. The CDR3 loop is CASSMTRRNIQYF. CDR3 sequence (DNA): TGTGCCAGTAGTATGACTAGACGAAACATTCAGTACTTC.

The rearrangement uses TRBV30 and TRBJ2-7; D possibly corresponds to TRBD2 (5 bases). Trimming took off 4 bases at V and 3 bases at J, with 22 bases between the two ends. There are 16 residues in the CDR3. Looked up from germline, CDR1 is GTSNPN and CDR2 is SVGIG (reference sequence). CDR3 sequence reads: CAWTIGLSLSLYEQYF. CDR3 bases: TGTGCCTGGACCATAGGACTCTCCTTATCCCTCTACGAGCAGTACTTC.

The chain recombines TRBV11-3 with TRBJ1-1, with a tentative D call TRBD1 (5 bases). Germline V lookup: CDR1 SGHNT, CDR2 YENEEA. The CDR3 is made up of 12 amino acids. Trimming stripped 5 bases from V and 6 bases from J, with 10 bases between. CDR3 region: CASSLGGPEAFF. CDR3 in DNA: TGTGCCAGCAGCCTCGGGGGTCCTGAAGCTTTCTTT.

The chain has TRBV5-1 and TRBJ2-1; 10 positions agree with TRBD2. V was clipped by 4 bases and J by 4 bases; unmatched bases: 5. The germline V gene has CDR1 SGHRS and CDR2 YFSETQ. CDR3 length: 15 residues. CDR3 nucleotide sequence: TGCGCCAGCAGCCTTACTAGCGGGGTTTACAATGAGCAGTTCTTC. Translated: CASSLTSGVYNEQFF.

This rearrangement joins TRBV29-1 to TRBJ2-1; TRBD2 is a possible D gene (5 bases). This CDR3 has 15 residues. V gave up 1 base and J gave up 1 base, with 11 bases separating them. CDR1 and CDR2 (germline): SQVTM, ANQGSEA. CDR3 bases: TGCAGCGTTGAAGGTCTGGACTTATCCTACAATGAGCAGTTCTTC. Translated, it gives CSVEGLDLSYNEQFF.